The 7 T cell receptor beta chains presented below share a single source sample, sequenced in a study of blood T cell repertoires in COVID-19. Measured with immunoSEQ multiplex PCR; TCRdb has only the in-frame clones, and not every one. The sample has roughly 330,000 clones, approximately 90% seen once; the top ten hold approximately 4%. The sample consisted of peripheral blood. These receptors all stem from a woman aged 50 to 60 with active or convalescent COVID-19.

The chain uses TRBV7-2 and TRBJ1-1, with TRBD1 identical over 7 bases. CDR1 and CDR2 from the germline V gene are SGHTA and FQGNSA. The CDR3 spans 15 residues. Trimming took 3 bases from V and 1 from J; bases not matched to a gene: 5. DNA of the CDR3: TGTGCCAGCAGCTTTACAGGGACAGAGAACACTGAAGCTTTCTTT. Amino acids: CASSFTGTENTEAFF.

This CDR3 reads CASSRRDTNSYEQYF. CDR3 in DNA: TGTGCCAGCAGCCGTCGGGACACCAACAGCTACGAGCAGTACTTC. This rearrangement joins TRBV9 to TRBJ2-7; a weak D match, TRBD1 (6 bases). In germline, CDR1 is SGDLS, CDR2 YYNGEE. There are 15 residues in the CDR3. V dropped 4 bases and J dropped 3 bases, with 17 bases sitting between them.

This chain joins TRBV7-2 and TRBJ1-5; TRBD1 matches at 7 bases. This CDR3 contains 15 residues. Trimming at V came to 4 bases and at J to 4 bases, leaving 7 bases not matched to a gene. The germline CDR1 and CDR2 sequences are SGHTA and FQGNSA. The chain's CDR3 is CASSSIGTANQPQHF. The CDR3 nucleotides read TGTGCCAGCAGCTCAATAGGGACAGCAAATCAGCCCCAGCATTTT.

The CDR3 protein is CATSRDLSGGGFF. CDR3 DNA sequence: TGTGCCACCAGCAGAGATCTGTCGGGAGGGGGGTTCTTC. V and J are TRBV15 and TRBJ2-1; 8 nucleotides line up with TRBD2. Germline lookup yields CDR1 LNHNV and CDR2 YYDKDF (reference sequence). The CDR3 length is 13 residues. J gave up 15 bases and V 0 bases, and 7 bases lay outside the gene matches.

The rearrangement joins TRBV28 to TRBJ1-2; D gene unclear. CDR1 is MDHEN, CDR2 SYDVKM, per germline. Trimming stripped 1 base from V and 4 bases from J, with 7 bases between. The CDR3 has 13 residues. The CDR3 protein is CASSLSGPYGYTF. The CDR3 nucleotides read TGTGCCAGCAGTTTATCGGGTCCCTATGGCTACACCTTC.

The rearrangement links TRBV7-3 to TRBJ2-1; TRBD2 aligns across 9 bases. Germline CDR1 is SGHTA and CDR2 is FQGTGA. V lost 2 bases and J lost 6; bases outside the gene matches: 5. The CDR3 totals 15 residues. The CDR3 DNA follows: TGTGCCAGCAGCTTAGGGCTAGCGGGATTCAATGAGCAGTTCTTC. Translation: CASSLGLAGFNEQFF.

The CDR3 nucleotides are TGTGCCAGCAGCGTAAGTGACAGGGTCACTGAAGCTTTCTTT. Translated, it gives CASSVSDRVTEAFF. This chain links TRBV9 with TRBJ1-1; the match to TRBD1 covers 7 bases. With 1 base clipped from V and 4 bases from J, the junction kept 4 bases outside the gene matches. The CDR3 runs to 14 residues. From germline, CDR1 is SGDLS and CDR2 YYNGEE.